The 5 T cell receptor beta chains below were found in one sample sequenced in a study of molecular identifiers for immune sequencing clone quantification. Using its own MiXCR run on the PCR reads, TCRdb lists one record per CDR3 protein. This repertoire shows about 320,000 distinct CDR3 sequences, about a quarter found once; its top ten account for 0.7% to 0.95%. Sequenced input: naive CD8+ T cells from blood, with Jurkat cell RNA spiked in. The subset here: FACS-sorted CD8+CD4-CCR7+CD45RA+ naive T cells. The receptors were sampled from a human donor in good health. Some libraries in this study had Jurkat cell RNA spiked in.

Of note for this clonotype: A much larger clone lies a single base off, so this may be a read error. V and J are TRBV7-3 and TRBJ2-3; D unresolved. From germline, CDR1 is SGHTA and CDR2 FQGTGA. Trimming took 2 bases from V and 4 from J, leaving 10 bases between them. CDR3 size: 14 residues. DNA of the CDR3: TGTGCCAGCAGCTTACTCCTTAACGCAGATACGCAGTATTTT. This encodes CASSLLLNADTQYF.

This clonotype was counted between two and nine times. The chain joins TRBV20-1 to TRBJ2-7; 7 bases match TRBD2. The CDR3 is 15 amino acids. After removal of 4 bases from V and 4 bases from J, the junction contained 13 bases not matched to a gene. Germline CDR1 reads DFQATT; CDR2 reads SNEGSKA (reference sequence). The CDR3 DNA is TGCAGTGCTAAAATAGCGGGCCCAACCTTGTACGAGCAGTACTTC. Translated, it gives CSAKIAGPTLYEQYF.

The chain is built from TRBV20-1 and TRBJ1-2, with 10 bases aligning to TRBD1. Germline CDR1 reads DFQATT; CDR2 reads SNEGSKA (reference sequence). The CDR3 is 13 amino acids. J lost 8 bases, V lost 4 bases, and 7 bases had no gene match. This chain's CDR3 is CSAKTGTGAGYTF. The CDR3 nucleotides read TGCAGTGCTAAAACCGGGACAGGGGCCGGCTACACCTTC.

The chain links TRBV12-3 or TRBV12-4 to TRBJ2-3, with 9 bases identical to TRBD1. V lost 5 bases, J lost 4 bases, and 7 bases stayed unmatched. There are 15 residues in the CDR3. CDR3 region: CASSLLDRGADTQYF. CDR3 in DNA: TGTGCCAGCAGTCTTCTGGACAGGGGAGCAGATACGCAGTATTTT.

This clonotype was observed once. A junction boundary mismatches the germline segment, possibly from a read error. The gene calls are TRBV6-1 and TRBJ2-1; D call uncertain. Germline CDR1 and CDR2: MNHNS and SASEGT. This CDR3 comprises 15 residues. The chain's CDR3 is CACSEEAATHNEQFF. The CDR3 DNA reads TGTGCCTGCAGTGAAGAGGCGGCCACCCACAATGAGCAGTTCTTC.